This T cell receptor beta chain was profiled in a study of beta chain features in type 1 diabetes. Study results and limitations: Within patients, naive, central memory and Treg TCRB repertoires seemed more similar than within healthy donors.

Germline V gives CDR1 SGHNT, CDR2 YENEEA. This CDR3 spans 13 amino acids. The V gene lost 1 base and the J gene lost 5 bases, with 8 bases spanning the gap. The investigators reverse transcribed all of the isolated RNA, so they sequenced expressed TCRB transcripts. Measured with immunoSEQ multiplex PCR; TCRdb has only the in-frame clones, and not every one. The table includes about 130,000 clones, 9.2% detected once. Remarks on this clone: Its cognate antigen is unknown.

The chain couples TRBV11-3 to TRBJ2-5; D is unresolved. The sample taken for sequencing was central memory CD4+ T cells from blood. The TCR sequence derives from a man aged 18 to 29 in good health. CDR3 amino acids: CASSLVQAETQYF. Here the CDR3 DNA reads TGTGCCAGCAGCTTAGTGCAGGCGGAGACCCAGTACTTC.